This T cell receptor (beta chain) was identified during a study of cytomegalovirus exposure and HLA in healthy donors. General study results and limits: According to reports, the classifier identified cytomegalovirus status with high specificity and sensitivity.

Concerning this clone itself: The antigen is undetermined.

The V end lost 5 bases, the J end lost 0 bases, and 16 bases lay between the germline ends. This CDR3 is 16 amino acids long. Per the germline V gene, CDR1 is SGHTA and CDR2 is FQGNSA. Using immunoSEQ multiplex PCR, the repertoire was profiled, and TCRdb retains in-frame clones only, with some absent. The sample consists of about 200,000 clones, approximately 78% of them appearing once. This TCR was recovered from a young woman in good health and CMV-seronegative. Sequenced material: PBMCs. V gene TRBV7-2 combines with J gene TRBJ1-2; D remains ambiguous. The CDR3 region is CASSETVTPTNYGYTF. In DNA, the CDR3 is TGTGCCAGCAGCGAAACAGTTACACCTACTAACTATGGCTACACCTTC.